Listed here are 25 T cell receptor beta chains from one sample, sequenced in a study of shared clonotypes between healthy human individuals. Assay used: immunoSEQ multiplex PCR; TCRdb lists only in-frame clones, some missing. The sample contains some 790,000 clones, 72% of which appear only once. Material: memory CD4+ T cells sorted from blood. Subset: CD45RA-negative fraction. These receptors came from a woman aged 25 to 39 in good health.

In this sample, this clone turned up a few times. The chain has TRBV7-7 and TRBJ2-2; TRBD2 is a possible D gene (5 bases). The CDR3 has 16 amino acids. The germline CDR1 and CDR2 sequences are SSHAT and FNYEAQ (reference sequence). Trimming pared 1 base from V and 6 bases from J, leaving 15 bases between. The CDR3: CASSLGPARGSGELFF. CDR3 DNA sequence: TGTGCCAGCAGCTTAGGGCCAGCACGAGGGTCCGGGGAGCTGTTTTTT.

The chain is built from TRBV7-9 and TRBJ2-5; 8 bases align to TRBD1. The V and J ends lost 5 bases and 5 bases, in that order; junction bases with no gene match: 10. The CDR3 has 15 amino acids. Per the germline V gene, CDR1 is SEHNR and CDR2 is FQNEAQ (reference sequence). The CDR3 sequence is CASSSPGQGGETQYF. In DNA, the CDR3 is TGTGCCAGCAGCAGCCCAGGACAGGGTGGGGAGACCCAGTACTTC.

CDR3 loop: CAWSPLRQFGYTF. The CDR3 nucleotides read TGTGCCTGGAGTCCGTTAAGACAGTTTGGCTACACCTTC. This sequence joins TRBV30 and TRBJ1-2; TRBD1 is a possible D gene (5 bases). The CDR3 runs to 13 residues. Germline CDR1 is GTSNPN and CDR2 is SVGIG (reference sequence). Trimming removed 2 bases at V and 7 bases at J, with 14 bases between.

This chain links TRBV9 with TRBJ2-5, with 9 bases aligning to TRBD1. Per the germline V gene, CDR1 is SGDLS and CDR2 is YYNGEE. This CDR3 has 16 amino acids. V trimming: 4 bases; J trimming: 5 bases; junction bases outside the gene matches: 12. CDR3 nucleotides: TGTGCCAGCAGCACCACCGGGACAGGGTATGGGGAGACCCAGTACTTC. Translated: CASSTTGTGYGETQYF.

The rearrangement links TRBV4-2 to TRBJ1-5, with 7 bases that match TRBD1. V shed 1 base, J shed 0 bases, and the junction held 6 bases outside the gene matches. CDR1 and CDR2 (germline): LGHNA, YNFKEQ. The length of the CDR3 is 17 residues. The CDR3 DNA reads as TGTGCCAGCAGCCAAGGGACAGGAACCTATAGCAATCAGCCCCAGCATTTT. It is translated as CASSQGTGTYSNQPQHF.

The rearrangement joins TRBV28 to TRBJ2-5, with D possibly TRBD1 on 6 matching bases. The CDR3 spans 17 residues. The V gene's germline CDR1 is MDHEN and CDR2 SYDVKM. Trimming stripped 1 base from V and 4 bases from J, with 19 bases between. CDR3 bases: TGTGCCAGCAGTTTATTTGGGCAGGGGCAGGGTGGAGAGACCCAGTACTTC. Protein: CASSLFGQGQGGETQYF. Full variable domain (rest looked up from reference TRBV28 and TRBJ2-5): DVKVTQSSRYLVKRTGEKVFLECVQDMDHENMFWYRQDPGLGLRLIYFSYDVKMKEKGDIPEGYSVSREKKERFSLILESASTNQTSMYLCASSLFGQGQGGETQYFGPGTRLLVL.

This chain joins TRBV2 and TRBJ2-5; 10 nucleotides agree with TRBD2. This CDR3 contains 13 residues. Germline assignment: CDR1 SNHLY and CDR2 FYNNEI. V lost 8 bases to trimming and J lost 5 bases; unmatched junction nucleotides: 5. The CDR3 DNA sequence: TGTGCCAGCCTTCCAGCGGGGGGGGAGACCCAGTACTTC. Encoded protein: CASLPAGGETQYF.

The chain combines TRBV29-1 with TRBJ2-7, with 11 nucleotides matching TRBD2. CDR3 length: 12 residues. Germline loops: CDR1 SQVTM, CDR2 ANQGSEA. Unmatched junction bases numbered 2, after V lost 6 bases and J lost 4 bases. The CDR3 is CSVRLAGYEQYF. The CDR3 coding sequence is TGCAGCGTGAGACTAGCGGGATACGAGCAGTACTTC.

CDR3 coding DNA: TGTGCCAGCAGCGTAGGGCTAGCGGGAGCATACCAAGAGACCCAGTACTTC. Protein: CASSVGLAGAYQETQYF. This chain links TRBV9 with TRBJ2-5, with TRBD2 matching 10 bases. J was trimmed by 0 bases and V by 0 bases; bases with no gene match: 5. This CDR3 has 17 amino acids. CDR1 and CDR2 (germline): SGDLS, YYNGEE.

This clone was seen only a few times. The rearrangement links TRBV7-2 to TRBJ1-3, with a weak D call TRBD1 (6 bases). The V end lost 4 bases, the J end lost 0 bases, and 13 bases lay between the germline ends. The germline V gene encodes CDR1 SGHTA and CDR2 FQGNSA. This CDR3 has 16 amino acids. DNA for the CDR3: TGTGCCAGCAGCTCGAGGACAGTCACCTCTGGAAACACCATATATTTT. It yields the protein CASSSRTVTSGNTIYF.

The chain employs TRBV28 and TRBJ2-4, with a tentative D call TRBD2 (6 bases). CDR1 and CDR2 from the germline V gene are MDHEN and SYDVKM. CDR3 length: 14 residues. Trimming removed 8 bases from V and 4 bases from J, with 15 bases in between. CDR3 loop: CASGLSGTKNIQYF. The CDR3, as DNA: TGTGCCAGCGGATTATCAGGGACTAAAAACATTCAGTACTTC.

This chain links TRBV6-5 with TRBJ1-4, with 10 positions matching TRBD1. V shed 2 bases and J 8 bases; nucleotides not matched to a gene: 8. Germline assignment: CDR1 MNHEY and CDR2 SVGAGI. The CDR3 contains 16 residues. CDR3 nucleotides: TGTGCCAGCAGTTACACACGACAGGGGGCGCGGGAAAAACTGTTTTTT. Translation gives CASSYTRQGAREKLFF.

The rearrangement uses TRBV7-8 and TRBJ2-7; perhaps TRBD2 as D (6 bases). CDR1 is SGHVS, CDR2 FQNEAQ, per germline. V lost 1 base and J 9 bases, leaving 10 bases between the germline ends. CDR3 length equals 12 residues. DNA for the CDR3: TGTGCCAGCAGCTTAGACGGGAGTAGGCAGTACTTC. Residues: CASSLDGSRQYF.

The CDR3 spells CASSTRRTGRSSYEQYF. DNA for the CDR3: TGTGCCAGCAGCACGCGACGGACAGGTCGGAGCTCCTACGAGCAGTACTTC. The gene calls are TRBV7-9 and TRBJ2-7, with 7 bases lining up with TRBD1. V was pared by 5 bases and J by 0 bases, with 13 bases of the junction left unmatched. The CDR3 loop spans 17 amino acids. The germline CDR1 and CDR2 sequences are SEHNR and FQNEAQ (reference sequence).

J is TRBJ2-1 and V is TRBV7-2; 12 bases map to TRBD2. Germline V gives CDR1 SGHTA, CDR2 FQGNSA. The CDR3 covers 15 residues. V lost 3 bases to trimming and J lost 9 bases; unmatched junction nucleotides: 6. The CDR3 sequence is CASSFTLAGGGEQFF. For the CDR3, the DNA is TGTGCCAGCAGCTTCACTCTAGCGGGAGGGGGTGAGCAGTTCTTC.

This clone was seen many times. This sequence joins TRBV15 and TRBJ2-6, with TRBD1 as a possible D gene (5 bases). Germline assignment: CDR1 LNHNV and CDR2 YYDKDF (reference sequence). The CDR3 length is 17 residues. Trimming took 1 base from V and 0 from J, leaving 10 bases between them. CDR3 sequence: CATSRGRGISGANVLTF. The CDR3 DNA sequence: TGTGCCACCAGCAGAGGAAGGGGTATCTCTGGGGCCAACGTCCTGACTTTC.

This clone was counted between two and nine times. This chain connects TRBV7-3 to TRBJ2-2, with D perhaps being TRBD1 or TRBD2 (5 bases each). The CDR3 is 16 amino acids. V gave up 4 bases and J gave up 4 bases, with 16 bases separating them. Germline-derived CDR1 and CDR2 are SGHTA and FQGTGA. CDR3 in amino acids: CASSSPLGTSTGELFF. The CDR3 nucleotides read TGTGCCAGCAGCTCTCCGTTGGGGACGAGCACCGGGGAGCTGTTTTTT.

The J gene is TRBJ2-1, the V gene TRBV5-5; 9 bases align to TRBD1. Per the germline V gene, CDR1 is SGHKS and CDR2 is YYEKEE (reference sequence). V trimming: 1 base; J trimming: 4 bases; junction bases outside the gene matches: 3. The CDR3 covers 15 residues. The chain's CDR3 is CASSLRDRDYNEQFF. DNA of the CDR3: TGTGCCAGCAGCTTGCGGGACAGGGATTACAATGAGCAGTTCTTC.

The genes are TRBV12-5 and TRBJ2-3; D might be TRBD1 (6 bases). V was trimmed by 6 bases and J by 3 bases, leaving 10 bases between them. The CDR3 extends over 13 amino acids. Per germline, CDR1 LGHNT and CDR2 FRNRAP. The chain's CDR3 is CASGRGTTDTQYF. The CDR3 nucleotides read TGTGCTAGTGGCAGGGGTACTACAGATACGCAGTATTTT.

This clone was counted only a few times. The genes are TRBV19 and TRBJ2-4, with 7 bases identical to TRBD1. The CDR3 loop spans 13 amino acids. V was clipped by 5 bases and J by 6 bases; unmatched bases: 4. CDR1 is LNHDA and CDR2 is SQIVND in the germline V gene (reference sequence). CDR3 sequence reads: CASSGAGGNIQYF. The DNA of the CDR3 is TGTGCCAGTAGTGGAGCAGGGGGAAACATTCAGTACTTC.

The CDR3 spells CASSLGDSTSGRGFF. DNA of the CDR3: TGCGCCAGCAGCTTGGGGGACTCGACCTCGGGTAGAGGGTTCTTC. This chain links TRBV5-1 with TRBJ2-1; D perhaps matches TRBD2 (6 bases). V lost 0 bases and J lost 15, with 22 bases in between. Germline loops: CDR1 SGHRS, CDR2 YFSETQ. The CDR3 length is 15 residues.

The rearrangement joins TRBV7-2 to TRBJ2-1; TRBD2 matches at 12 bases. J lost 5 bases, V lost 4 bases, and 6 bases had no gene match. CDR3 length equals 16 residues. Germline V gene lookup returns CDR1 SGHTA and CDR2 FQGNSA. Written as DNA, the CDR3 is TGTGCCAGCAGCTCAGGACTAGCGGGAAGAAACAATGAGCAGTTCTTC. It is translated as CASSSGLAGRNNEQFF.

In this sample, this clone turned up once. This sequence joins TRBV5-8 and TRBJ2-3, with 9 bases lining up with TRBD2. Germline V gives CDR1 SGHTS, CDR2 YDEGEE. The CDR3 is made up of 16 amino acids. J lost 3 bases, V lost 4 bases, and 9 bases had no gene match. The CDR3 nucleotides are TGTGCCAGCAGCCTCATCGGCGGGGGGGGGACAGATACGCAGTATTTT. The encoded protein is CASSLIGGGGTDTQYF.

The rearrangement uses TRBV7-2 and TRBJ1-2; TRBD1 matches 8 bases. The CDR3 spans 16 residues. V was pared by 5 bases and J by 3 bases, with 11 bases of the junction left unmatched. Germline-derived CDR1 and CDR2 are SGHTA and FQGNSA. The CDR3 is CASSRGGAGGDYGYTF. The CDR3 region has the DNA TGTGCCAGCAGCCGAGGGGGGGCAGGGGGCGACTATGGCTACACCTTC.

The CDR3 loop reads CASSSRLAGGWEQFF. The CDR3 DNA follows: TGCGCCAGCAGCTCCCGACTAGCGGGAGGCTGGGAGCAGTTCTTC. This chain connects TRBV5-1 to TRBJ2-1; 13 bases are shared with TRBD2. The CDR3 is 15 residues long. V was pared by 3 bases and J by 10 bases, with 7 bases of the junction left unmatched. The germline V gene encodes CDR1 SGHRS and CDR2 YFSETQ.